This TCR beta chain was recovered during a study of CD4+ T cells in melanoma. Whole-study findings and limits: Neoantigen-specific CD4+ T cells in melanoma reportedly had diverse differentiation states. A reported correlation linked neoantigen-specific CD4+ T cells to CD8+, macrophage and B cell function.

The assay was immunoSEQ multiplex PCR, and TCRdb's table has in-frame clones only and misses some. The sample yields roughly 10,000 clones, roughly 60% seen once. Germline values: CDR1 SQVTM, CDR2 ANQGSEA. CDR3 length equals 14 residues. The junction had 9 bases not matched to a gene; V was cut back by 6 bases and J by 6 bases. A note on this clone: Its antigen remains unknown.

Specimen: cells from a culture (not recorded whether cultured in vitro). The TCR was taken from a human donor with melanoma. V gene TRBV29-1 combines with J gene TRBJ2-1; 9 nucleotides line up with TRBD1. CDR3 sequence (DNA): TGCAGCGTGGGTAACAGGGGGCAAGGCAATGAGCAGTTCTTC. Protein sequence: CSVGNRGQGNEQFF.